The rows below give T cell receptor beta chains drawn from one sample of a study of a mutant IDH1 vaccine in newly diagnosed glioma. Only in-frame clones appear in the TCRdb table, and some are missing; sequencing was by immunoSEQ multiplex PCR. The table records fewer than 150,000 clones, about 90% of them present only once. Their cognate antigens are unknown. Sequencing used PBMCs, obtained from a glioma patient whose treatment included an IDH1 peptide vaccine. Receptors originate from a woman in her fifties or sixties with glioma. CDR3s include the opening cysteine and the closing phenylalanine or tryptophan. The D gene is left open where the match is weak. Size values are once, few and many counts, or a class for expanded clones, and some rows have none.

clone_size: -
j_call: TRBJ1-1
v_call: TRBV9
d_call: -
cdr3_aa: CASSATGLNTEAFF
cdr3_nt: TGTGCCAGCAGCGCAACGGGATTGAACACTGAAGCTTTCTTT

clone_size: -
j_call: TRBJ2-2
v_call: TRBV11-3
d_call: TRBD1
cdr3_aa: CASSLGVGTALTGELFF
cdr3_nt: TGTGCCAGCAGCTTAGGGGTTGGGACAGCGCTCACCGGGGAGCTGTTTTTT

clone_size: -
j_call: TRBJ2-7
v_call: TRBV6-5
d_call: -
cdr3_aa: CASSYGQGALEQYF
cdr3_nt: TGTGCCAGCAGTTACGGGCAGGGCGCCCTCGAGCAGTACTTC

clone_size: -
j_call: TRBJ2-1
v_call: TRBV9
d_call: TRBD2
cdr3_aa: CASSPRTSGFREQFF
cdr3_nt: TGTGCCAGCAGCCCTCGAACTAGCGGCTTTAGAGAGCAGTTCTTC

clone_size: -
j_call: TRBJ2-7
v_call: TRBV28
d_call: TRBD1
cdr3_aa: CASSLLGTASGEQYF
cdr3_nt: TGTGCCAGCAGTTTACTAGGGACAGCCTCGGGCGAGCAGTACTTC

clone_size: -
j_call: TRBJ2-1
v_call: TRBV5-5
d_call: -
cdr3_aa: CASSEGGPLSYNEQFF
cdr3_nt: TGTGCCAGCAGTGAGGGAGGTCCCCTCTCCTACAATGAGCAGTTCTTC

clone_size: -
j_call: TRBJ2-1
v_call: TRBV10-3
d_call: -
cdr3_aa: CAIKNGHNPYNEQFF
cdr3_nt: TGTGCCATCAAGAATGGACACAACCCCTACAATGAGCAGTTCTTC

clone_size: -
j_call: TRBJ2-5
v_call: TRBV25-1
d_call: -
cdr3_aa: CASSLGETQYF
cdr3_nt: TGTGCCAGCAGTCTAGGGGAGACCCAGTACTTC

clone_size: -
j_call: TRBJ1-1
v_call: TRBV27
d_call: TRBD1
cdr3_aa: CASSTGGTEAFF
cdr3_nt: TGTGCCAGCAGTACAGGGGGGACTGAAGCTTTCTTT

clone_size: -
j_call: TRBJ2-7
v_call: TRBV28
d_call: TRBD2
cdr3_aa: CASSFPMTSGSTYEQYF
cdr3_nt: TGTGCCAGCAGTTTCCCTATGACTAGCGGGTCGACCTACGAGCAGTACTTC

clone_size: -
j_call: TRBJ2-2
v_call: TRBV28
d_call: TRBD1
cdr3_aa: CASTLGTGANTGELFF
cdr3_nt: TGTGCCAGCACTCTTGGGACAGGGGCGAACACCGGGGAGCTGTTTTTT

clone_size: -
j_call: TRBJ1-1
v_call: TRBV10-1
d_call: -
cdr3_aa: CASSERRETEAFF
cdr3_nt: TGCGCCAGCAGTGAACGTAGGGAAACTGAAGCTTTCTTT

clone_size: -
j_call: TRBJ2-3
v_call: TRBV11-2
d_call: -
cdr3_aa: CASRRAGGVDTQYF
cdr3_nt: TGTGCCAGCAGACGGGCGGGCGGGGTGGATACGCAGTATTTT

clone_size: -
j_call: TRBJ1-2
v_call: TRBV25-1
d_call: -
cdr3_aa: CASSEYWDPPGYTF
cdr3_nt: TGTGCCAGCAGTGAATATTGGGACCCCCCTGGCTACACCTTC

clone_size: -
j_call: TRBJ1-5
v_call: TRBV7-8
d_call: TRBD1
cdr3_aa: CASSFSGTGHSNQPQHF
cdr3_nt: TGTGCCAGCAGTTTTAGTGGGACAGGACATAGCAATCAGCCCCAGCATTTT

clone_size: -
j_call: TRBJ2-3
v_call: TRBV7-9
d_call: -
cdr3_aa: CASSLSPGWVF
cdr3_nt: TGTGCCAGCAGCTTATCCCCAGGATGGGTTTTT

clone_size: -
j_call: TRBJ2-1
v_call: TRBV6-5
d_call: TRBD1
cdr3_aa: CASSYSGQGNNEQFF
cdr3_nt: TGTGCCAGCAGTTACAGTGGACAGGGGAACAATGAGCAGTTCTTC

clone_size: -
j_call: TRBJ2-3
v_call: TRBV6-5
d_call: TRBD1
cdr3_aa: CASRRTGPTDTQYF
cdr3_nt: TGTGCCAGCAGAAGGACAGGGCCCACAGATACGCAGTATTTT

clone_size: -
j_call: TRBJ2-5
v_call: TRBV9
d_call: TRBD1
cdr3_aa: CASSVGPRGETQYF
cdr3_nt: TGTGCCAGCAGCGTAGGACCCAGGGGGGAGACCCAGTACTTC

clone_size: -
j_call: TRBJ2-1
v_call: TRBV28
d_call: -
cdr3_aa: CASSLYQTGEQFF
cdr3_nt: TGTGCCAGCAGTTTATACCAGACAGGTGAGCAGTTCTTC

clone_size: -
j_call: TRBJ2-7
v_call: TRBV7-8
d_call: -
cdr3_aa: CASSDGSRRKYF
cdr3_nt: TGTGCCAGCAGCGATGGAAGTCGGAGGAAGTACTTC

clone_size: -
j_call: TRBJ2-7
v_call: TRBV7-9
d_call: TRBD2
cdr3_aa: CASSLVTGGVLEQYF
cdr3_nt: TGTGCCAGCAGCTTAGTTACGGGAGGTGTACTCGAGCAGTACTTC

clone_size: -
j_call: TRBJ2-7
v_call: TRBV6-5
d_call: -
cdr3_aa: CASKEGGRTYEQYF
cdr3_nt: TGTGCCAGCAAGGAGGGAGGCCGAACCTACGAGCAGTACTTC

clone_size: -
j_call: TRBJ2-6
v_call: TRBV18
d_call: TRBD2
cdr3_aa: CASSPRESNVLTF
cdr3_nt: TGTGCCAGCTCACCGCGGGAGTCCAACGTCCTGACTTTC

clone_size: -
j_call: TRBJ2-3
v_call: TRBV18
d_call: TRBD1
cdr3_aa: CASSHRTGGPDTQYF
cdr3_nt: TGTGCCAGCTCACACCGGACAGGAGGCCCAGATACGCAGTATTTT

clone_size: -
j_call: TRBJ2-5
v_call: TRBV18
d_call: -
cdr3_aa: CASSPPPSPETQYF
cdr3_nt: TGTGCCAGCTCACCGCCCCCATCCCCAGAGACCCAGTACTTC

clone_size: -
j_call: TRBJ1-5
v_call: TRBV4-2
d_call: -
cdr3_aa: CASSQDQGNQPQHF
cdr3_nt: TGTGCCAGCAGCCAAGATCAGGGCAATCAGCCCCAGCATTTT

clone_size: -
j_call: TRBJ2-5
v_call: TRBV6-5
d_call: -
cdr3_aa: CASSPSGQEETQYF
cdr3_nt: TGTGCCAGCAGTCCGTCGGGTCAGGAAGAGACCCAGTACTTC

clone_size: -
j_call: TRBJ1-1
v_call: TRBV29-1
d_call: -
cdr3_aa: CSVVGSFNGTEAFF
cdr3_nt: TGCAGCGTTGTAGGGTCCTTTAATGGAACTGAAGCTTTCTTT

clone_size: -
j_call: TRBJ1-5
v_call: TRBV4-1
d_call: TRBD1
cdr3_aa: CASSHRTGWQPQHF
cdr3_nt: TGCGCCAGCAGCCACCGGACAGGGTGGCAGCCCCAGCATTTT

clone_size: -
j_call: TRBJ1-1
v_call: TRBV4-1
d_call: -
cdr3_aa: CASSQDSQGQTEAFF
cdr3_nt: TGCGCCAGCAGCCAAGATTCCCAGGGCCAAACGGAAGCTTTCTTT

clone_size: -
j_call: TRBJ2-7
v_call: TRBV7-6
d_call: -
cdr3_aa: CASSSQGSYEQYF
cdr3_nt: TGTGCCAGCAGCTCCCAGGGATCCTACGAGCAGTACTTC

clone_size: -
j_call: TRBJ1-1
v_call: TRBV18
d_call: TRBD1
cdr3_aa: CASSPTGTGGTGAFF
cdr3_nt: TGTGCCAGCTCACCCACCGGGACAGGGGGGACGGGAGCTTTCTTT

clone_size: -
j_call: TRBJ1-1
v_call: TRBV5-1
d_call: TRBD1
cdr3_aa: CASSLDPRGQDTEAFF
cdr3_nt: TGCGCCAGCAGCTTGGACCCCAGGGGGCAGGACACTGAAGCTTTCTTT

clone_size: once
j_call: TRBJ2-7
v_call: TRBV21-1
d_call: -
cdr3_aa: CASSKRSYEQYF
cdr3_nt: TGTGCCAGCAGCAAAAGGAGTTACGAGCAGTACTTC

clone_size: -
j_call: TRBJ1-2
v_call: TRBV28
d_call: TRBD1
cdr3_aa: CASTTPDRGHGYGYTF
cdr3_nt: TGTGCCAGCACCACTCCGGACAGGGGGCATGGCTATGGCTACACCTTC

clone_size: -
j_call: TRBJ2-1
v_call: TRBV28
d_call: TRBD2
cdr3_aa: CASSFPAGTSGILEQFF
cdr3_nt: TGTGCCAGCAGTTTTCCAGCGGGGACTAGCGGGATTTTAGAGCAGTTCTTC

clone_size: once
j_call: TRBJ2-7
v_call: TRBV6-5
d_call: -
cdr3_aa: CASSYSTGESIYEQYF
cdr3_nt: TGTGCCAGCAGTTACTCTACGGGAGAGAGTATCTACGAGCAGTACTTC

clone_size: -
j_call: TRBJ2-7
v_call: TRBV5-4
d_call: TRBD2
cdr3_aa: CASSSYSGRAHEQYF
cdr3_nt: TGTGCCAGCAGTTCTTATAGCGGGAGGGCCCACGAGCAGTACTTC

clone_size: -
j_call: TRBJ1-2
v_call: TRBV6-6
d_call: -
cdr3_aa: CASTSFPWGYTF
cdr3_nt: TGTGCCAGCACCTCCTTCCCATGGGGCTACACCTTC

clone_size: once
j_call: TRBJ2-1
v_call: TRBV9
d_call: -
cdr3_aa: CASSVAGNSWEQFF
cdr3_nt: TGTGCCAGCAGCGTAGCGGGGAACAGTTGGGAGCAGTTCTTC

clone_size: -
j_call: TRBJ2-5
v_call: TRBV10-3
d_call: -
cdr3_aa: CAIRGREETQYF
cdr3_nt: TGTGCCATCAGGGGGCGCGAGGAGACCCAGTACTTC

clone_size: -
j_call: TRBJ2-1
v_call: TRBV6-6
d_call: -
cdr3_aa: CASSYGGGRGEQFF
cdr3_nt: TGTGCCAGCAGTTACGGGGGAGGTCGAGGTGAGCAGTTCTTC

clone_size: -
j_call: TRBJ2-2
v_call: TRBV6-1
d_call: -
cdr3_aa: CASSEAFHSTGELFF
cdr3_nt: TGTGCCAGCAGTGAAGCCTTTCACTCCACCGGGGAGCTGTTTTTT

clone_size: -
j_call: TRBJ2-6
v_call: TRBV5-1
d_call: -
cdr3_aa: CASSLTLSGANVLTF
cdr3_nt: TGCGCCAGCAGCTTGACACTCTCTGGGGCCAACGTCCTGACTTTC

clone_size: -
j_call: TRBJ1-2
v_call: TRBV11-2
d_call: -
cdr3_aa: CASSRLRGRDPGYTF
cdr3_nt: TGTGCCAGCAGCCGACTAAGGGGCAGGGACCCTGGCTACACCTTC

clone_size: -
j_call: TRBJ2-7
v_call: TRBV19
d_call: TRBD1
cdr3_aa: CASSGQGTYEQYF
cdr3_nt: TGTGCCAGTAGTGGACAGGGAACCTACGAGCAGTACTTC

clone_size: -
j_call: TRBJ2-7
v_call: TRBV25-1
d_call: TRBD1
cdr3_aa: CATLGQGSYEQYF
cdr3_nt: TGTGCCACATTAGGACAGGGTTCCTACGAGCAGTACTTC

clone_size: -
j_call: TRBJ2-1
v_call: TRBV2
d_call: TRBD1
cdr3_aa: CARDRGDRKVQFF
cdr3_nt: TGTGCCAGGGACAGGGGGGATAGGAAGGTGCAGTTCTTC

clone_size: -
j_call: TRBJ1-4
v_call: TRBV5-5
d_call: TRBD1
cdr3_aa: CASSLRDRGPTNEKLFF
cdr3_nt: TGTGCCAGCAGCTTGCGGGACAGGGGGCCTACTAATGAAAAACTGTTTTTT

clone_size: -
j_call: TRBJ2-7
v_call: TRBV5-4
d_call: TRBD2
cdr3_aa: CASSLALREGPEQYF
cdr3_nt: TGTGCCAGCAGCTTGGCCTTAAGGGAGGGCCCCGAGCAGTACTTC

clone_size: -
j_call: TRBJ2-7
v_call: TRBV5-4
d_call: -
cdr3_aa: CASSMDSSSYEQYF
cdr3_nt: TGTGCCAGCAGCATGGACAGCAGCTCCTACGAGCAGTACTTC

clone_size: -
j_call: TRBJ2-2
v_call: TRBV11-3
d_call: -
cdr3_aa: CASSLRGGELFF
cdr3_nt: TGTGCCAGCAGCTTAAGGGGCGGGGAGCTGTTTTTT

clone_size: -
j_call: TRBJ2-5
v_call: TRBV5-1
d_call: TRBD1
cdr3_aa: CASSRDRGETQYF
cdr3_nt: TGCGCCAGCAGCCGGGACAGGGGAGAGACCCAGTACTTC

clone_size: once
j_call: TRBJ2-3
v_call: TRBV6-5
d_call: -
cdr3_aa: CASRVTDTQYF
cdr3_nt: TGTGCCAGCAGGGTCACAGATACGCAGTATTTT